This T cell receptor (beta chain) stems from a study of T-cell reconstitution after alpha-beta-depleted transplantation in children (TCRdb year 2016). The study in broad terms: The study quantitatively tracked T-cell immune reconstitution after TCRalphabeta/CD19-depleted allogeneic hematopoietic cell transplantation in children using TCR repertoire profiling.

Germline trimming amounts to 5 bases on V and 1 base on J, with 11 as the count of junction bases outside the gene matches. Per the germline V gene (reference sequence), DFQATT is the CDR1 and SNEGSKA is the CDR2. The cysteine opens and the phenylalanine closes a CDR3 of 15 amino acids. Just the 45-base CDR3 DNA is kept, in frame starting at base 1. This clonotype was counted a few times. Its antigen remains undetermined. No quality values exist for individual bases; no much larger clone is one base distant. The method was PCR. Sequenced using an Illumina HiSeq 2500. Molecular barcoding was employed in the preparation of TCR libraries, with unique molecular identifiers being used to normalize TCRbeta repertoire quantification. Clones were called with MiXCR by TCRdb after fastp trimmed the public reads at Q25, and only in-frame beta chains were retained. Rows with one shared CDR3 protein collapse into an entry with the most common genes and DNA. Counted in this sample were 400,000 to 450,000 distinct CDR3 sequences; roughly 44% of them appeared once. The ten top clones hold 25% to 30% of the sample.

Results the study describes overall, beyond this receptor: In some patients, high TCRbeta diversity at day 60 was attributed to recipient T cells and intrathymic progenitors that had survived conditioning. Over subsequent months, a decline in hyperexpanded clone frequencies was noted, and after one year, T-cell counts and TCRbeta diversity were mostly ascribed to newly produced T cells. About two months after transplant, the apparently early recovery of alphabetaT-cell counts reportedly depended on just several hundred clones that had expanded rapidly and came from non-depleted graft cells.

The treatment or condition tag for this specimen amounts to: allogeneic hematopoietic cell transplantation with graft depleted of TCRalphabeta T cells and CD19 B cells. The children who served as transplant recipients had been given grafts of TCRalphabeta/CD19-depleted allogeneic hematopoietic cells. The sequence joins TRBV20-1 to TRBJ2-7, with 7 central nucleotides matching TRBD2. Sequences were derived from PBMCs, sampled before TCRalphabeta/CD19-depleted stem cell transplant. This receptor was obtained from a girl aged 2-10 years with aplastic anemia, due to receive a stem cell transplant. The DNA is as follows: TGCAGTGCTCGCGCTCCCCTAGCGGTGTCCTACGAGCAGTACTTC. Translated, it gives CSARAPLAVSYEQYF.